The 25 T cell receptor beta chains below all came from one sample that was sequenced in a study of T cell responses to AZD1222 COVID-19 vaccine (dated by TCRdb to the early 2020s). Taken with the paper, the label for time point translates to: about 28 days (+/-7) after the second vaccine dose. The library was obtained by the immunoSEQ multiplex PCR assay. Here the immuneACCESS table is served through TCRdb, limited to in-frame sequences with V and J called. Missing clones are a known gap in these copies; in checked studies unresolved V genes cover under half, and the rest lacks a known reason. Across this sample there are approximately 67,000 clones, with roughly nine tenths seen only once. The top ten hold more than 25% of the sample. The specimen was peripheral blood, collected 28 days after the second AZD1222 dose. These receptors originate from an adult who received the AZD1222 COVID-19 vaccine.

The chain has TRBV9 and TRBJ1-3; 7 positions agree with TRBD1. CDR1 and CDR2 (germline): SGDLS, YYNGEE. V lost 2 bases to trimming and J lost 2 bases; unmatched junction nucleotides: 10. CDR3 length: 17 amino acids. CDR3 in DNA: TGTGCCAGCAGCGTTCAGGGGGGAAACTATGCTGGAAACACCATATATTTT. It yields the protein CASSVQGGNYAGNTIYF.

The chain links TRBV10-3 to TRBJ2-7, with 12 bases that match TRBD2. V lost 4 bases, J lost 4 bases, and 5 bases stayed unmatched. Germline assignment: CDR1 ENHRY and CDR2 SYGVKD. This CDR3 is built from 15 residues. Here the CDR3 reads CAISASGRAKYEQYF. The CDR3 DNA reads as TGTGCCATCAGTGCTAGCGGGAGGGCGAAGTACGAGCAGTACTTC.

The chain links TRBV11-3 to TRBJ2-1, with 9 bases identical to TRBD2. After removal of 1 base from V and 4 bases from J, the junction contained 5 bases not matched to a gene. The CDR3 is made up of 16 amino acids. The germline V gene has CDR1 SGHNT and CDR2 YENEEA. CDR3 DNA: TGTGCCAGCAGCTTAGGGGGACTAGCAAATTACAATGAGCAGTTCTTC. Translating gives CASSLGGLANYNEQFF.

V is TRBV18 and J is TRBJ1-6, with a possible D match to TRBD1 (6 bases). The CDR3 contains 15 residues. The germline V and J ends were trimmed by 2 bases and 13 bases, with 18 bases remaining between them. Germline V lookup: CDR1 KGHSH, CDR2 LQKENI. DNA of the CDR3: TGTGCCAGCTCACCAGGGGCTGGGGGGCGAGATCCCCTCCACTTT. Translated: CASSPGAGGRDPLHF.

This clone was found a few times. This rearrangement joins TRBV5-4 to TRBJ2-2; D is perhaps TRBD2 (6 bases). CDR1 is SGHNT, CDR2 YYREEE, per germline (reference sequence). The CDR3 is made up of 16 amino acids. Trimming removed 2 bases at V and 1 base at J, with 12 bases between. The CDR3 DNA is TGTGCCAGCAGCTTCAAGCTAGCGTGGAACACCGGGGAGCTGTTTTTT. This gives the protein CASSFKLAWNTGELFF. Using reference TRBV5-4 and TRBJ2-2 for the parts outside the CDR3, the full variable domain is ETGVTQSPTHLIKTRGQQVTLRCSSQSGHNTVSWYQQALGQGPQFIFQYYREEENGRGNFPPRFSGLQFPNYSSELNVNALELDDSALYLCASSFKLAWNTGELFFGEGSRLTVL.

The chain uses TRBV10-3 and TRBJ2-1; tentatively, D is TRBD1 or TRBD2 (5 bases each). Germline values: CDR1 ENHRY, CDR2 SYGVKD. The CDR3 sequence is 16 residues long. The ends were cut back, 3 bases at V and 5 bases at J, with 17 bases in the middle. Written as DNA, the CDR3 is TGTGCCATCAGTGACCCCAGGGAGCAGCGGAACAATGAGCAGTTCTTC. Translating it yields CAISDPREQRNNEQFF.

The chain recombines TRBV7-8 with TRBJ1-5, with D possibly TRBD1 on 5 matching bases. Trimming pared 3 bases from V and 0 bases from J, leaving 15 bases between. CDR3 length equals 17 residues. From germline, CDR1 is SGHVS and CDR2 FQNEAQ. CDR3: CASSLMPGLNSNQPQHF. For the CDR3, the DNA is TGTGCCAGCAGCTTGATGCCGGGACTCAATAGCAATCAGCCCCAGCATTTT.

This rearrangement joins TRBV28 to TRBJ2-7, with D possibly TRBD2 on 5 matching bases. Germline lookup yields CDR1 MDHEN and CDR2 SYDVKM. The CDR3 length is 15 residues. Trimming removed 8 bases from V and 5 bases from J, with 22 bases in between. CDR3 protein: CASGRGWLPGDEQYF. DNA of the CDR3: TGTGCCAGCGGTAGAGGATGGCTGCCCGGGGACGAGCAGTACTTC.

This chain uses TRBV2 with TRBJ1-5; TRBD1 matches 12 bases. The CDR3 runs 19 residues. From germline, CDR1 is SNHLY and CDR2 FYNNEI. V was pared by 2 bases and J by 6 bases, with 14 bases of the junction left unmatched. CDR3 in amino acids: CASSEWGGQGAQIGQPQHF. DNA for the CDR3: TGTGCCAGCAGTGAATGGGGGGGACAGGGGGCGCAGATCGGTCAGCCCCAGCATTTT. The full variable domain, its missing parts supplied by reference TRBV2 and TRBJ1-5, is EPEVTQTPSHQVTQMGQEVILRCVPISNHLYFYWYRQILGQKVEFLVSFYNNEISEKSEIFDDQFSVERPDGSNFTLKIRSTKLEDSAMYFCASSEWGGQGAQIGQPQHFGDGTRLSIL.

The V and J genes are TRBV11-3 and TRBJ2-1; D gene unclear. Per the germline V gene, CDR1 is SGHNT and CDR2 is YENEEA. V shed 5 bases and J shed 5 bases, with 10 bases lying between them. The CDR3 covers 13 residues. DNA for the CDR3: TGTGCCAGCAGCCCCCAGCAGGACAATGAGCAGTTCTTC. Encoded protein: CASSPQQDNEQFF. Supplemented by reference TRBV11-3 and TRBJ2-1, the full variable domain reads EAGVVQSPRYKIIEKKQPVAFWCNPISGHNTLYWYLQNLGQGPELLIRYENEEAVDDSQLPKDRFSAERLKGVDSTLKIQPAELGDSAVYLCASSPQQDNEQFFGPGTRLTVL.

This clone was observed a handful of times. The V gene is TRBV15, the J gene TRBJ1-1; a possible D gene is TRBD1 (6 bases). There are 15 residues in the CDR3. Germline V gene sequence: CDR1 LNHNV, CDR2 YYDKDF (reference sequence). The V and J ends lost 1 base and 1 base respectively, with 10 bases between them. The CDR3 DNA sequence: TGTGCCACCAGCAGAGTCTTAGGGGGGAACACTGAAGCTTTCTTT. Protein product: CATSRVLGGNTEAFF.

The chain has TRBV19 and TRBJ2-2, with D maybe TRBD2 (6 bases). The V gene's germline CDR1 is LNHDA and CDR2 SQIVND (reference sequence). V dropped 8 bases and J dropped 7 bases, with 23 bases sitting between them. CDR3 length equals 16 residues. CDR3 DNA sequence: TGTGCCAGTGGGGACTTGGGCCCGACGCTACTCGGGGAGCTGTTTTTT. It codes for CASGDLGPTLLGELFF. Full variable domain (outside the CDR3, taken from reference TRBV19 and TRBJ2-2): DGGITQSPKYLFRKEGQNVTLSCEQNLNHDAMYWYRQDPGQGLRLIYYSQIVNDFQKGDIAEGYSVSREKKESFPLTVTSAQKNPTAFYLCASGDLGPTLLGELFFGEGSRLTVL.

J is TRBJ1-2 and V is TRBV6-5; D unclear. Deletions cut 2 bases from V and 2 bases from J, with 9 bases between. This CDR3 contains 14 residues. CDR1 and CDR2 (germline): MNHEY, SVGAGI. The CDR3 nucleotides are TGTGCCAGCAGTTACCGCCCCGGGAACTATGGCTACACCTTC. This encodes CASSYRPGNYGYTF.

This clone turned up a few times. The CDR3 DNA reads as TGTGCCAGCAGTGGGACTAGCACCGGGGAGCTGTTTTTT. This translates into CASSGTSTGELFF. The chain couples TRBV6-4 to TRBJ2-2, with TRBD2 matching 7 bases. CDR3 length: 13 residues. Germline V gene lookup returns CDR1 MRHNA and CDR2 SNTAGT. The junction had 0 bases not matched to a gene; V was cut back by 4 bases and J by 4 bases.

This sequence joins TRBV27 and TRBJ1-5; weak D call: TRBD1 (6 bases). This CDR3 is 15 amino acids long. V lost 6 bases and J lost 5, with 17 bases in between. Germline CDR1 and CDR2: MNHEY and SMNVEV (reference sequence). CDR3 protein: CASSSGLGAYQPQHF. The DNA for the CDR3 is TGTGCCAGCAGCTCGGGACTGGGGGCGTATCAGCCCCAGCATTTT.

The DNA of the CDR3 is TGTGCCCCCTCTGACGCTGAAGCTTTCTTT. Protein sequence: CAPSDAEAFF. This rearrangement joins TRBV11-3 to TRBJ1-1, with D unclear. Trimming pared 11 bases from V and 6 bases from J, leaving 10 bases between. In germline, CDR1 is SGHNT, CDR2 YENEEA. The CDR3 totals 10 residues.

The CDR3 bases are TGTGCCAGTTCCGGACAGGGCCAGGGCCGCGAGCAGTACTTC. Protein product: CASSGQGQGREQYF. This chain links TRBV19 with TRBJ2-7; 8 nucleotides align to TRBD1. Germline trimming cut 8 bases from V and 6 bases from J; bases unmatched to any gene: 12. Germline V CDR1 and CDR2: LNHDA, SQIVND (reference sequence). CDR3 length: 14 amino acids.

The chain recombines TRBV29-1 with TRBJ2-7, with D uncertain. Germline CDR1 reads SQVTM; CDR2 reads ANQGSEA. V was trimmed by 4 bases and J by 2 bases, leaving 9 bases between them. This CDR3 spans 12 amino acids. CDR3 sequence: CSVGPDPYEQYF. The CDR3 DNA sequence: TGCAGCGTTGGTCCTGATCCCTACGAGCAGTACTTC.

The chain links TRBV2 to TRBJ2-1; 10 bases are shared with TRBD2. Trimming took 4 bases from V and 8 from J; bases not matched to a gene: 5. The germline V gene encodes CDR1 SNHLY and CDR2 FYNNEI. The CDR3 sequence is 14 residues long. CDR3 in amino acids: CASSASGSIYEQFF. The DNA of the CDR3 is TGTGCCAGCAGTGCTAGCGGGAGTATCTATGAGCAGTTCTTC.

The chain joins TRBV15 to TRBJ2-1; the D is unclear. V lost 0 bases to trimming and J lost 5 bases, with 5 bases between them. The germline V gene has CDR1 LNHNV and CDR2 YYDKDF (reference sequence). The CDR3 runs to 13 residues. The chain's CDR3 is CATSRDHDNEQFF. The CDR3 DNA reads TGTGCCACCAGCAGAGATCATGACAATGAGCAGTTCTTC.

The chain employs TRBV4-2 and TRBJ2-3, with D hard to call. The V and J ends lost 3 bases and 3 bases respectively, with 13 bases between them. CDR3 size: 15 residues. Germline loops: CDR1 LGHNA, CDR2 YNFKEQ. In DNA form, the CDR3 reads TGTGCCAGCAGCCAGGACCGGCTAGAAACAGATACGCAGTATTTT. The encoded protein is CASSQDRLETDTQYF.

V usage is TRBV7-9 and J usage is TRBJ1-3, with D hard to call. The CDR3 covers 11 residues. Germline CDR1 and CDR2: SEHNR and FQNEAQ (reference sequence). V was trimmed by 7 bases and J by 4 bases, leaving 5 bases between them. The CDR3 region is CASTKGNTIYF. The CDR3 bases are TGTGCCAGCACCAAAGGAAACACCATATATTTT.

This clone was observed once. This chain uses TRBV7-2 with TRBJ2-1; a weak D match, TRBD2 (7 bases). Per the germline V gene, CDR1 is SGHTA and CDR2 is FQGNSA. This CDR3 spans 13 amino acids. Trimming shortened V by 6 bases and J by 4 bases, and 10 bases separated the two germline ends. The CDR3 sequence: CASRGGRYNEQFF. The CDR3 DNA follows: TGTGCCAGCAGGGGGGGGCGGTACAATGAGCAGTTCTTC.

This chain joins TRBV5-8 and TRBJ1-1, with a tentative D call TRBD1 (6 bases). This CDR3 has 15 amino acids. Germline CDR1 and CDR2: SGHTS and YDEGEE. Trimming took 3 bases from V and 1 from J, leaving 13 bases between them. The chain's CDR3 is CASSSDGQPNTEAFF. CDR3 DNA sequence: TGTGCCAGCAGCTCGGACGGACAGCCGAACACTGAAGCTTTCTTT. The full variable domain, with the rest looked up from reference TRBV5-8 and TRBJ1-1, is EAGVTQSPTHLIKTRGQQATLRCSPISGHTSVYWYQQALGLGLQFLLWYDEGEERNRGNFPPRFSGRQFPNYSSELNVNALELEDSALYLCASSSDGQPNTEAFFGQGTRLTVV.

CDR3 loop: CASSGGTSETDTQYF. Here the CDR3 DNA reads TGTGCCAGCTCCGGCGGCACTAGCGAAACAGATACGCAGTATTTT. This rearrangement joins TRBV7-3 to TRBJ2-3, with 7 bases that match TRBD2. CDR3 length equals 15 residues. CDR1 SGHTA and CDR2 FQGTGA come from the germline V gene. J was trimmed by 3 bases and V by 8 bases; bases with no gene match: 11.